The T cell receptor beta chain described here comes from a study of T cell repertoires in cytomegalovirus infection. Remarks on this clonotype: Its antigen is still unknown.

Germline V gives CDR1 SGHTA, CDR2 FQGNSA. This CDR3 has 15 amino acids. V lost 1 base to trimming and J lost 3 bases; unmatched junction nucleotides: 5. TCRdb re-derived calls from the reads in MiXCR, one entry per CDR3 protein. The table lists more than 250,000 distinct CDR3 sequences, about 25% of them singletons. The rearrangement uses TRBV7-2 and TRBJ2-7; 8 bases are a match to TRBD2. The sequencing here drew on cultured PBMCs, taken from culture after CMV antigen stimulation. This receptor was obtained from a human donor in good health (CMV status not recorded). Some clones in this sample may be carry-over from other donors' samples. The CDR3: CASSLDPTSGYEQYV. In DNA, the CDR3 is TGTGCCAGCAGCTTAGATCCCACTAGCGGCTACGAGCAGTACGTC.